This T cell receptor beta chain derives from a study of blood T cell repertoires in COVID-19. Losses at the gene ends were 5 bases for V and 2 bases for J; bases not matched to a gene: 5. CDR3 length equals 14 residues. The germline V gene encodes CDR1 MNHEY and CDR2 SMNVEV (reference sequence). Only a few counts were recorded for this clone. Data came from immunoSEQ multiplex PCR; TCRdb stores just in-frame clones and leaves some out. The sample carries about 500,000 clones, approximately 90% recorded once. The material sequenced was PBMCs or T cells enriched from blood (not recorded which). The clonotype was recovered from a woman aged 18 to 35 who had recovered from COVID-19. The V and J genes are TRBV27 and TRBJ1-1; 7 positions match TRBD1. CDR3: CASSGTDINTEAFF. The CDR3, as DNA: TGTGCCAGCAGTGGGACAGACATAAACACTGAAGCTTTCTTT.